Shown below are 25 T cell receptor beta chains from a single sample sequenced in a study of cytomegalovirus exposure and HLA in healthy donors (dated by TCRdb to 2016 to 2017). Libraries came from the immunoSEQ multiplex PCR assay. For the multiplex PCR, a mixture combining 60 forward primers for TCR Vbeta segments and 13 reverse primers for TCR Jbeta segments was used. Drawn from immuneACCESS, this table holds only the in-frame rearrangements with V and J called that TCRdb kept. Clones are partly lost; checked studies trace under half to an unresolved V gene and leave the rest unexplained. The sample yields tens of thousands of clones; around 76% were counted once. Less than 6.5% of the sample comes from the top ten. The sequenced sample was PBMCs. The source is a man between 18 and 35 years old in good health and CMV-seropositive.

This chain connects TRBV4-1 to TRBJ2-2; 9 bases line up with TRBD1. CDR1 is MGHRA, CDR2 YSYEKL, per germline. This CDR3 contains 19 residues. After removal of 1 base from V and 5 bases from J, the junction contained 14 bases not matched to a gene. The CDR3 sequence is CASSQGGVRDRAATGELFF. The CDR3, as DNA: TGCGCCAGCAGCCAAGGTGGGGTCCGGGACAGGGCCGCTACCGGGGAGCTGTTTTTT.

This sequence joins TRBV29-1 and TRBJ1-2, with 12 bases identical to TRBD1. The CDR3 has 14 residues. Trimming removed 7 bases from V and 7 bases from J; junction bases left unmatched: 10. Germline CDR1 is SQVTM and CDR2 is ANQGSEA. The CDR3 loop reads CSAEGTGGFGGYTF. The CDR3 DNA reads as TGCAGCGCCGAGGGGACAGGGGGCTTCGGTGGCTACACCTTC.

V is TRBV4-1 and J is TRBJ2-7, with TRBD1 matching over 9 bases. Germline V CDR1 and CDR2: MGHRA, YSYEKL. This CDR3 has 15 amino acids. V was pared by 4 bases and J by 2 bases, with 6 bases of the junction left unmatched. CDR3 amino acids: CASSRGQGIPYEQYF. The CDR3 region has the DNA TGCGCCAGCAGCCGGGGACAGGGAATCCCCTACGAGCAGTACTTC.

CDR3 sequence: CASSLGLAEETQYF. In DNA form, the CDR3 reads TGTGCCAGCAGTTTGGGACTAGCAGAAGAGACCCAGTACTTC. The chain joins TRBV6-5 to TRBJ2-5; TRBD2 matches 9 bases. Germline-derived CDR1 and CDR2 are MNHEY and SVGAGI. The CDR3 spans 14 residues. Unmatched junction bases numbered 3, after V lost 4 bases and J lost 3 bases.

This clone was counted a few times. The rearrangement links TRBV28 to TRBJ1-1; D unresolved. The CDR3 covers 11 residues. Trimming cost V 4 bases and J 10 bases, with 10 bases left between them. The germline V gene encodes CDR1 MDHEN and CDR2 SYDVKM. The CDR3 nucleotides are TGTGCCAGCAGTTCGAGCCTTGGAGCTTTCTTT. It yields the protein CASSSSLGAFF.

The chain uses TRBV27 and TRBJ1-1, with D hard to call. V dropped 3 bases and J dropped 4 bases, with 9 bases sitting between them. Germline loops: CDR1 MNHEY, CDR2 SMNVEV (reference sequence). The CDR3 runs 13 residues. For the CDR3, the DNA is TGTGCCAGCAGTTTGGGAGGGCCCACTGAAGCTTTCTTT. Translating it yields CASSLGGPTEAFF.

The V gene is TRBV7-9, the J gene TRBJ2-7; weak D call: TRBD1 (5 bases). V gave up 7 bases and J gave up 3 bases, with 16 bases separating them. The CDR3 is made up of 14 amino acids. Germline V gene data show CDR1 as SEHNR and CDR2 as FQNEAQ (reference sequence). CDR3: CASNTLGRYYEQYF. DNA for the CDR3: TGTGCCAGCAACACTCTGGGGCGGTACTACGAGCAGTACTTC.

The CDR3 region has the DNA TGTGCCAGCAGTTACGACGCCTTGGGAGGCGATGGCTACACCTTC. Amino acids: CASSYDALGGDGYTF. The chain links TRBV6-6 to TRBJ1-2; D remains ambiguous. The CDR3 has 15 amino acids. Germline V gene sequence: CDR1 MNHNY, CDR2 SVGAGI (reference sequence). V dropped 2 bases and J dropped 6 bases, with 16 bases sitting between them.

This clone was picked up a small number of times. The chain is built from TRBV18 and TRBJ2-7, with 8 bases identical to TRBD1. Germline V lookup: CDR1 KGHSH, CDR2 LQKENI. The CDR3 is 16 residues long. V shed 1 base, J shed 1 base, and the junction held 6 bases outside the gene matches. DNA of the CDR3: TGTGCCAGCTCACCACGGTTGGACAGGGTGTCCTACGAGCAGTACTTC. Translation: CASSPRLDRVSYEQYF.

The chain carries TRBV2 and TRBJ1-4; D call uncertain. This CDR3 is built from 13 residues. The V gene's germline CDR1 is SNHLY and CDR2 FYNNEI. V was clipped by 7 bases and J by 3 bases, with 9 bases between them. CDR3 sequence: CASTSPSNEKLFF. The CDR3 region has the DNA TGTGCCAGCACCTCCCCTTCTAATGAAAAACTGTTTTTT.

The rearrangement links TRBV5-8 to TRBJ1-5, with 7 bases fitting TRBD1. The CDR3 has 14 residues. Per the germline V gene, CDR1 is SGHTS and CDR2 is YDEGEE. V shed 2 bases, J shed 5 bases, and the junction held 4 bases outside the gene matches. CDR3 loop: CASSLGGPDQPQHF. The DNA for the CDR3 is TGTGCCAGCAGCTTAGGGGGCCCCGATCAGCCCCAGCATTTT.

This chain uses TRBV28 with TRBJ2-2; 11 bases are a match to TRBD2. V was pared by 5 bases and J by 7 bases, with 6 bases of the junction left unmatched. The germline CDR1 and CDR2 sequences are MDHEN and SYDVKM. The CDR3 runs 15 residues. The CDR3 region is CASSLSGRAVGELFF. The CDR3, as DNA: TGTGCCAGCAGTCTTAGCGGGAGGGCAGTCGGGGAGCTGTTTTTT.

The chain has TRBV5-1 and TRBJ2-7; D perhaps matches TRBD2 (5 bases). The CDR3 consists of 18 residues. Trimming pared 4 bases from V and 4 bases from J, leaving 27 bases between. Germline-derived CDR1 and CDR2 are SGHRS and YFSETQ. The CDR3 sequence: CASSTTVTRESQPYEQYF. The CDR3 coding sequence is TGCGCCAGCAGCACGACGGTCACAAGGGAGTCCCAACCTTACGAGCAGTACTTC.

V and J are TRBV2 and TRBJ2-1; D uncertain. The CDR3 extends over 12 amino acids. Per germline, CDR1 SNHLY and CDR2 FYNNEI. The V and J ends lost 7 bases and 12 bases respectively, with 16 bases between them. The CDR3 DNA reads TGTGCCAGCAACTCTAACGAGCTGGTGCAGTTCTTC. It encodes CASNSNELVQFF.

This clone came up a few times. The chain carries TRBV5-1 and TRBJ2-7; TRBD1 is a possible D gene (6 bases). Germline CDR1 and CDR2: SGHRS and YFSETQ. Trimming took 3 bases from V and 0 from J, leaving 10 bases between them. CDR3 size: 14 residues. CDR3 in DNA: TGCGCCAGCAGCTACCGGGACACCTCCTACGAGCAGTACTTC. Translating gives CASSYRDTSYEQYF.

This clone appeared a few times. This chain uses TRBV19 with TRBJ2-6; a weak D match, TRBD2 (6 bases). Germline CDR1 and CDR2: LNHDA and SQIVND (reference sequence). Trimming stripped 7 bases from V and 0 bases from J, with 10 bases between. The CDR3 length is 15 residues. CDR3 in amino acids: CASTFGGSGANVLTF. In DNA, the CDR3 is TGTGCCAGTACGTTCGGGGGCTCTGGGGCCAACGTCCTGACTTTC.

The rearrangement links TRBV4-2 to TRBJ2-3, with 11 bases that match TRBD2. The CDR3 is 18 amino acids. Germline V gene lookup returns CDR1 LGHNA and CDR2 YNFKEQ. Unmatched junction bases numbered 7, after V lost 0 bases and J lost 2 bases. The CDR3, as DNA: TGTGCCAGCAGCCAAGAGGGTGGGACTAGCGGCGCCACAGATACGCAGTATTTT. Translation gives CASSQEGGTSGATDTQYF.

The chain employs TRBV5-1 and TRBJ2-7; 8 bases are a match to TRBD1. The CDR3 runs 15 residues. Germline values: CDR1 SGHRS, CDR2 YFSETQ. Trimming cost V 0 bases and J 3 bases; bases outside gene matches: 5. CDR3 sequence: CASSLGAGGFYEQYF. DNA of the CDR3: TGCGCCAGCAGCTTGGGGGCAGGGGGCTTCTACGAGCAGTACTTC.

V is TRBV9 and J is TRBJ2-1, with D possibly TRBD2 on 5 matching bases. The V end was cut by 0 bases, the J end by 5 bases, with 12 bases between. The CDR3 covers 15 residues. CDR1 and CDR2 from the germline V gene are SGDLS and YYNGEE. CDR3 region: CASSVDDGNHNEQFF. Here the CDR3 DNA reads TGTGCCAGCAGCGTAGACGACGGGAACCACAATGAGCAGTTCTTC.

The chain recombines TRBV28 with TRBJ1-5; D possibly corresponds to TRBD1 (5 bases). CDR3 length: 12 residues. V lost 3 bases, J lost 12 bases, and 12 bases lay in between. Germline assignment: CDR1 MDHEN and CDR2 SYDVKM. The CDR3 DNA follows: TGTGCCAGCAGTTTTACAGGCGAGTACCAGCATTTT. Translation gives CASSFTGEYQHF.

Regarding this clone: The junction shows a germline mismatch at one end, possibly a read error. The chain carries TRBV7-2 and TRBJ2-7; no reliable D call. This CDR3 is built from 12 residues. Germline values: CDR1 SGHTA, CDR2 FQGNSA. Here the CDR3 DNA reads TGTGCCAGCAGCTTAGATGGGCGAAATCCCTCCTTC. It specifies CASSLDGRNPSF.

The chain is built from TRBV5-1 and TRBJ2-2; D ambiguous. Germline-derived CDR1 and CDR2 are SGHRS and YFSETQ. CDR3 length: 11 amino acids. V gave up 5 bases and J gave up 6 bases, with 5 bases separating them. Here the CDR3 reads CASSGPGELFF. CDR3 sequence (DNA): TGCGCCAGCAGTGGCCCCGGGGAGCTGTTTTTT.

The V gene is TRBV4-1, the J gene TRBJ2-7, with 7 positions matching TRBD2. Trimming at V came to 0 bases and at J to 5 bases, leaving 10 bases not matched to a gene. The CDR3 length is 16 residues. Germline CDR1 is MGHRA and CDR2 is YSYEKL. In DNA form, the CDR3 reads TGCGCCAGCAGCCAAGAGGTGGGAGGGCCTACCCACGAGCAGTACTTC. This translates into CASSQEVGGPTHEQYF.

V and J are TRBV18 and TRBJ1-5; possibly TRBD1 for D (5 bases). The CDR3 runs 14 residues. V lost 6 bases, J lost 4 bases, and 13 bases lay in between. The germline V gene encodes CDR1 KGHSH and CDR2 LQKENI. In DNA, the CDR3 is TGTGCCAGCTCGTCAGGTGGGGGGAATCAGCCCCAGCATTTT. It codes for CASSSGGGNQPQHF.

The chain is built from TRBV19 and TRBJ1-5; no reliable D call. Trimming pared 2 bases from V and 4 bases from J, leaving 6 bases between. CDR3 length equals 13 residues. Germline lookup yields CDR1 LNHDA and CDR2 SQIVND (reference sequence). CDR3 nucleotide sequence: TGTGCCAGTAGTATAACCGGGAATCAGCCCCAGCATTTT. This gives the protein CASSITGNQPQHF.